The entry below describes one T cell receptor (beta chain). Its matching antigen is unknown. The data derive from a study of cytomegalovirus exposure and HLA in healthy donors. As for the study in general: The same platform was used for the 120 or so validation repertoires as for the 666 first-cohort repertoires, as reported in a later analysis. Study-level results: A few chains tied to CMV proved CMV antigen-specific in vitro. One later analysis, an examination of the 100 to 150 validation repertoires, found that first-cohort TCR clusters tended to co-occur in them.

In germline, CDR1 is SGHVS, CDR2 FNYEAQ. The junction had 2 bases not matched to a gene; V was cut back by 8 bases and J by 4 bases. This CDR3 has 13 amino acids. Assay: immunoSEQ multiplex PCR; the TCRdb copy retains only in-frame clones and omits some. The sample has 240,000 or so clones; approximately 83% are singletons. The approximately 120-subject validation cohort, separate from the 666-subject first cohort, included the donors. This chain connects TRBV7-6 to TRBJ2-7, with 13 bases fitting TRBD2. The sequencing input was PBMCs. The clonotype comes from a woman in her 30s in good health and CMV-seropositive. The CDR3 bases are TGTGCCAGCCGGACTAGCGGGAGTTACGAGCAGTACTTC. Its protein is CASRTSGSYEQYF.